The rows below give T cell receptor beta chains drawn from one sample of a study of cytomegalovirus exposure and HLA in healthy donors. Produced via immunoSEQ multiplex PCR; TCRdb's table is partial and in-frame only. The repertoire has some 200,000 clones, roughly 77% of them found once; the top ten carry approximately 0.4%. Specimen: PBMCs. The source of these receptors is a male donor in good health and CMV-seropositive. The CDR3 runs from the conserved cysteine through the conserved F or W. Fields, in order: clone size, D gene, J gene, V gene, CDR3 protein, CDR3 DNA. The D gene is left open where the match is weak. Clone size, where shown, is once, few, many, or a class for clones that have expanded.

- | TRBD1 | TRBJ2-5 | TRBV2 | CASSLITGAQYF | TGTGCCAGCAGTCTAATAACAGGGGCCCAGTACTTC
- | TRBD1 | TRBJ2-1 | TRBV4-1 | CASSHGDRVTYNEQFF | TGCGCCAGCAGCCATGGGGACAGGGTCACCTACAATGAGCAGTTCTTC
- | - | TRBJ1-5 | TRBV23-1 | CAGDEGRDRLTQPQHF | TGCGCCGGAGATGAGGGGAGAGACAGGCTAACTCAGCCCCAGCATTTT
- | TRBD2 | TRBJ2-1 | TRBV13 | CASSSRLARYNEQFF | TGTGCCAGCAGCTCCCGACTAGCGAGGTACAATGAGCAGTTCTTC
- | - | TRBJ2-5 | TRBV7-6 | CASSLEHQGRETQYF | TGTGCCAGCAGCTTAGAGCACCAGGGGCGGGAGACCCAGTACTTC
- | TRBD1 | TRBJ2-7 | TRBV7-6 | CASSSGQGAYEQYF | TGTGCCAGCAGTTCAGGACAGGGAGCTTACGAGCAGTACTTC
- | TRBD1 | TRBJ2-7 | TRBV7-2 | CASSLSLDGQGYF | TGTGCCAGCAGCTTATCTTTGGACGGACAGGGCTACTTC
- | - | TRBJ2-7 | TRBV19 | CASSKGQSYEQYF | TGTGCCAGTAGTAAGGGGCAGTCCTACGAGCAGTACTTC
- | - | TRBJ2-3 | TRBV4-2 | CASSHSTGTDTQYF | TGTGCCAGCAGCCACTCTACCGGGACAGATACGCAGTATTTT
- | - | TRBJ1-6 | TRBV2 | CASDRQEEENSPLHF | TGTGCCAGCGATCGACAGGAGGAGGAGAATTCACCCCTCCACTTT
- | - | TRBJ2-1 | TRBV7-8 | CASSGRDFNNEQFF | TGTGCCAGCAGCGGACGGGACTTTAACAATGAGCAGTTCTTC
- | - | TRBJ2-7 | TRBV5-1 | CASSSVSYEQYF | TGCGCCAGCAGCTCAGTCTCCTACGAGCAGTACTTC
- | TRBD2 | TRBJ2-1 | TRBV6-1 | CASKILAGAYNEQFF | TGTGCCAGCAAGATACTAGCGGGGGCCTACAATGAGCAGTTCTTC
once | - | TRBJ2-7 | TRBV5-4 | CASSPPGADSSYEQYF | TGTGCCAGCAGCCCGCCCGGAGCGGATAGCTCCTACGAGCAGTACTTC
- | TRBD1 | TRBJ2-3 | TRBV19 | CASSLGQGVTDTQYF | TGTGCCAGTAGTTTGGGACAGGGGGTCACAGATACGCAGTATTTT